The T cell receptor (beta chain) described here comes from a study of T cell changes during pregnancy in multiple sclerosis. V trimming: 5 bases; J trimming: 3 bases; junction bases outside the gene matches: 10. Germline CDR1 and CDR2: SEHNR and FQNEAQ (reference sequence). The CDR3 covers 15 residues. Clones were sequenced by immunoSEQ multiplex PCR, and TCRdb holds only the in-frame ones, with some missing. The repertoire holds around 57,000 clones, over 80% seen once, with 0.89% in the top ten. The source material was peripheral blood, sampled in the first trimester of pregnancy. The rearrangement uses TRBV7-9 and TRBJ2-7; TRBD1 matches 7 bases. This clonotype originated in a female donor in good health, enrolled as a control in a pregnancy study. CDR3 in amino acids: CASSAPGQPLYEQYF. The CDR3 nucleotides are TGTGCCAGCAGCGCCCCGGGACAGCCACTCTACGAGCAGTACTTC.